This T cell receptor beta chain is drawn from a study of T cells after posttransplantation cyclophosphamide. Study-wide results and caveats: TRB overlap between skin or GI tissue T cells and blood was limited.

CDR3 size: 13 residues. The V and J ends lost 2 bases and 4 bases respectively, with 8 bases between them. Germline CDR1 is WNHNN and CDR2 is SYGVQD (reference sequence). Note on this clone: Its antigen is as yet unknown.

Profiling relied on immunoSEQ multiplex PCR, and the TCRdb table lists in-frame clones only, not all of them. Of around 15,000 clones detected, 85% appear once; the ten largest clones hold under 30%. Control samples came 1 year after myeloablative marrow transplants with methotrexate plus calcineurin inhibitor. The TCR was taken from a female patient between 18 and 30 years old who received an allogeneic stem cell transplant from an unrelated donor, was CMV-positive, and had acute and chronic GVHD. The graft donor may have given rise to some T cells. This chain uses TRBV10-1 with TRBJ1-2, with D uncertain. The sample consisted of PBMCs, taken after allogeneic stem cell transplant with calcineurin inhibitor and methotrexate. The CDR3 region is CASSESRSYGYTF. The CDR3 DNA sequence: TGCGCCAGCAGTGAGAGCCGTAGCTATGGCTACACCTTC.